The present entry profiles one TCR beta chain with its context. The antigen is undetermined. The entry originates in a study of vaccination effects on CD4 cells after COVID-19. Study at large: It was a median of 72 days after the second dose that post-vaccine samples were obtained.

Pools of viral peptides were used by the ViraFEST assay to expand antigen-specific CD4+ T cells ahead of sequencing. Scientists isolated CD4+ T cells after an approximately 11-day culture period ended. Two doses of either BNT162b2 or mRNA-1273 were given to each participant. Vaccine recipients lacked prior SARS-CoV-2 infection and had negative nucleocapsid antibodies. Regarding the study as a whole: Late after vaccination, infection- and vaccine-induced clones showed marked clonal contraction.

The repertoire was sequenced with immunoSEQ multiplex PCR; TCRdb's copy has only in-frame clones and lacks some. Of tens of thousands of clones in the sample, about 86% were seen once. This CDR3 spans 16 amino acids. Unmatched junction bases numbered 8, after V lost 4 bases and J lost 3 bases. Germline V gene sequence: CDR1 SNHLY, CDR2 FYNNEI. Sample: CD4+ T cells from PBMCs cultured with HCoV-229E spike peptides, taken after COVID-19 vaccination. The V gene is TRBV2, the J gene TRBJ1-3, with 8 nucleotides matching TRBD1. The clonotype originates from a human donor who received a COVID-19 vaccine. The CDR3 here is CASSVGQGASGNTIYF. The CDR3 DNA follows: TGTGCCAGCAGTGTTGGGCAGGGGGCGAGTGGAAACACCATATATTTT.